The present TCR beta chain was sequenced within a study of tumor T cells in aggressive B-cell lymphoma. Profiling relied on immunoSEQ multiplex PCR, and the TCRdb table lists in-frame clones only, not all of them. The sample has under 3,500 clones, 85% to 90% seen once. Germline CDR1 is SGHRS and CDR2 is YFSETQ. The CDR3 totals 15 residues. J gave up 2 bases and V 4 bases, and 5 bases lay outside the gene matches. The sample consisted of tumor tissue. The chain uses TRBV5-1 and TRBJ2-2; 7 positions agree with TRBD2. The clonotype originates from an adult with diffuse large B cell lymphoma. In nucleotides, the CDR3 is TGCGCCAGCAGCATAGTAGCGGGCAACACCGGGGAGCTGTTTTTT. Translated: CASSIVAGNTGELFF.